The clone carrying this T cell receptor beta chain has ten or more counts. The antigen is unknown. Time point given: newly diagnosed GD, antithyroid drugs for less than 3 months. There was RNA extracted from PBMCs, and the TCR library was made from it. In each case, Graves' disease was diagnosed per American Thyroid Association guidelines. The sample belongs to a study of regulatory T cells in long-lasting Graves disease. General study points: Lower TCR diversity characterized persistent Graves' patients relative to newly diagnosed patients.

This CDR3 spans 14 amino acids. J lost 4 bases, V lost 4 bases, and 4 bases had no gene match. Germline V gene sequence: CDR1 SGHAT, CDR2 FQNNGV. Building of the TCR beta libraries involved iRepertoire HTBI primers and Arm-PCR of CDR3 regions. TCRdb itself ran the multiplex PCR reads through MiXCR, one entry per CDR3 protein. Counted here are about 460,000 distinct CDR3 sequences, 13% to 15% occurring once; the ten biggest clones make up approximately 15%. These records were also assigned to another study, of T cells in Graves' hyperthyroidism and ophthalmopathy.

The sequence was collected from a woman in her fifties or sixties with Graves disease. The source was peripheral blood mononuclear cells (PBMCs), collected at new diagnosis, from a patient treated with antithyroid drugs. The rearrangement uses TRBV11-2 and TRBJ1-5; the match to TRBD1 covers 7 bases. Here the CDR3 DNA reads TGTGCCAGCAGCTCAACGACAGGGAATCAGCCCCAGCATTTT. It encodes CASSSTTGNQPQHF.